One and the same sample provided the 21 T cell receptor beta chains below, sequenced in a study of vaccination and CD4 T cells after COVID-19. Sequencing of cultured CD4+ T cell DNA used the Oncomine TCR Beta short-read assay. Each CDR3 protein is one row after TCRdb ran MiXCR on the PCR reads. Of about 13,000 distinct CDR3 sequences listed, roughly half are singletons. Their cognate antigens are unknown. The treatment was: approximately nine-day PBMC culture with coronavirus spike peptide pools or control peptides (ViraFEST assay). Sequenced material: CD4+ T cells from blood, cultured in vitro. Receptors originate from a human donor who had recovered from COVID-19.

The chain combines TRBV28 with TRBJ1-1, with D maybe TRBD1 (6 bases). CDR1 is MDHEN and CDR2 is SYDVKM in the germline V gene. Trimming stripped 4 bases from V and 3 bases from J, with 15 bases between. CDR3 length: 15 amino acids. This CDR3 reads CASSWTATGDTEAFF. The CDR3 nucleotides read TGTGCCAGCAGTTGGACAGCTACCGGGGACACTGAAGCTTTCTTT. The full variable domain, rest sourced from reference TRBV28 and TRBJ1-1, is DVKVTQSSRYLVKRTGEKVFLECVQDMDHENMFWYRQDPGLGLRLIYFSYDVKMKEKGDIPEGYSVSREKKERFSLILESASTNQTSMYLCASSWTATGDTEAFFGQGTRLTVV.

This sequence joins TRBV14 and TRBJ2-5; D tentatively fits TRBD1 or TRBD2 (5 bases each). V was shortened by 6 bases and J by 5 bases, with 16 bases between the two germline ends. The CDR3 runs to 14 residues. The germline gives CDR1 SGHDN, CDR2 FVKESK. CDR3 coding DNA: TGTGCCAGCAGGCCTCGAGGGGCATTGGAGACCCAGTACTTC. Amino acids: CASRPRGALETQYF.

This chain links TRBV10-3 with TRBJ2-5, with 7 positions matching TRBD1. J lost 2 bases, V lost 8 bases, and 5 bases had no gene match. Per germline, CDR1 ENHRY and CDR2 SYGVKD. This CDR3 contains 13 residues. DNA of the CDR3: TGTGCCATCGCCCGGGACAGACAAGAGACCCAGTACTTC. Residues: CAIARDRQETQYF.

This chain uses TRBV12-3 or TRBV12-4 with TRBJ1-5; D unresolved. The CDR3 covers 15 residues. V was trimmed by 3 bases and J by 3 bases, leaving 12 bases between them. The CDR3 coding sequence is TGTGCCAGCAGTTTCTATTCGCAGGTCAATCAGCCCCAGCATTTT. It specifies CASSFYSQVNQPQHF.

The chain joins TRBV11-2 to TRBJ2-5; perhaps D is TRBD1 or TRBD2 (7 bases each). V lost 1 base and J lost 0, with 24 bases in between. This CDR3 has 20 residues. Germline CDR1 SGHAT, CDR2 FQNNGV. The DNA for the CDR3 is TGTGCCAGCAGCTTAGTGACTCGGGACAGAGGGGGGGGGTACCAAGAGACCCAGTACTTC. Protein: CASSLVTRDRGGGYQETQYF.

Only a few counts were recorded for this clonotype. The chain has TRBV24-1 and TRBJ2-1, with D uncertain. The CDR3 loop spans 13 amino acids. Germline V gene data show CDR1 as KGHDR and CDR2 as SFDVKD. The ends were cut back, 5 bases at V and 4 bases at J, with 8 bases in the middle. The CDR3 reads CATSVPNYNEQFF. DNA of the CDR3: TGTGCCACCAGTGTCCCTAATTACAATGAGCAGTTCTTC.

V gene TRBV29-1 combines with J gene TRBJ2-3, with no clear D. Germline V gives CDR1 SQVTM, CDR2 ANQGSEA. The V and J ends lost 5 bases and 0 bases respectively, with 15 bases between them. This CDR3 is 15 amino acids long. The CDR3 loop is CSVRAGFRSTDTQYF. CDR3 DNA sequence: TGCAGCGTTAGAGCAGGCTTCCGCAGCACAGATACGCAGTATTTT.

The V and J genes are TRBV20-1 and TRBJ2-7; a possible D gene is TRBD2 (6 bases). The CDR3 is 13 residues long. Trimming took 2 bases from V and 5 from J, leaving 13 bases between them. Germline CDR1 reads DFQATT; CDR2 reads SNEGSKA (reference sequence). CDR3 bases: TGCAGTGCTAGACCACCCGTAGCGGACGAGCAGTACTTC. Amino acids: CSARPPVADEQYF.

This clonotype turned up a few times. This rearrangement joins TRBV20-1 to TRBJ2-5, with unresolved D. The CDR3 has 15 amino acids. The germline gives CDR1 DFQATT, CDR2 SNEGSKA (reference sequence). V lost 1 base, J lost 0 bases, and 12 bases lay in between. The CDR3 region has the DNA TGCAGTGCTAGAGCCGCTGTGGGATACCAAGAGACCCAGTACTTC. Translation gives CSARAAVGYQETQYF.

This clonotype has only a few counts. V gene TRBV5-1 combines with J gene TRBJ1-5, with 7 bases fitting TRBD1. The CDR3 sequence is 14 residues long. Germline CDR1 SGHRS, CDR2 YFSETQ. J lost 2 bases, V lost 4 bases, and 3 bases had no gene match. For the CDR3, the DNA is TGCGCCAGCAGCGAGGGGACAGGCAATCAGCCCCAGCATTTT. Its translation is CASSEGTGNQPQHF.

This chain joins TRBV9 and TRBJ1-1; tentatively, D is TRBD1 (6 bases). The germline V gene encodes CDR1 SGDLS and CDR2 YYNGEE. CDR3 length equals 15 residues. V was clipped by 4 bases and J by 1 base, with 14 bases between them. The CDR3 here is CASSPTTGQNTEAFF. In DNA, the CDR3 is TGTGCCAGCAGCCCCACGACAGGACAGAACACTGAAGCTTTCTTT. The variable domain in full, with the rest retrieved from reference TRBV9 and TRBJ1-1, is DSGVTQTPKHLITATGQRVTLRCSPRSGDLSVYWYQQSLDQGLQFLIQYYNGEERAKGNILERFSAQQFPDLHSELNLSSLELGDSALYFCASSPTTGQNTEAFFGQGTRLTVV.

The chain carries TRBV21-1 and TRBJ2-7. TRBV21-1 is shown as a pseudogene. The CDR3 is 14 amino acids. CDR3 residues: CASSKRRRWKEQYF. In DNA, the CDR3 is TGTGCCAGCAGCAAAAGGCGGCGGTGGAAAGAGCAGTACTTC.

The rearrangement joins TRBV19 to TRBJ1-1; no firm D call. Germline CDR1 is LNHDA and CDR2 is SQIVND (reference sequence). Trimming cost V 7 bases and J 2 bases, with 11 bases left between them. CDR3 length: 13 residues. CDR3 amino acids: CASTMTGNTEAFF. For the CDR3, the DNA is TGTGCCAGTACAATGACTGGAAACACTGAAGCTTTCTTT.

The chain is built from TRBV7-6 and TRBJ2-1; 11 positions agree with TRBD2. CDR1 is SGHVS, CDR2 FNYEAQ, per germline. Losses at the gene ends were 5 bases for V and 5 bases for J; bases not matched to a gene: 11. The CDR3 extends over 17 amino acids. CDR3 DNA: TGTGCCAGCAGCCTCAGACTAGCGGGGCAGGTCAACAATGAGCAGTTCTTC. Translated: CASSLRLAGQVNNEQFF.

For this clonotype: A much bigger clone sits one base away, suggesting this may be a read error. This chain uses TRBV20-1 with TRBJ1-2; D remains unclear. V lost 0 bases and J lost 5, with 7 bases in between. The germline V gene has CDR1 DFQATT and CDR2 SNEGSKA (reference sequence). The length of the CDR3 is 12 residues. For the CDR3, the DNA is TGCAGTGCTAGAGAGGGGAGTTATGGCTACACCTTC. Protein product: CSAREGSYGYTF.

The chain uses TRBV7-6 and TRBJ2-2; D call uncertain. The V end was cut by 4 bases, the J end by 6 bases, with 6 bases between. Germline CDR1 is SGHVS and CDR2 is FNYEAQ. There are 12 residues in the CDR3. The CDR3: CASSYRAGELFF. As DNA, the CDR3 is TGTGCCAGCAGCTATCGGGCCGGGGAGCTGTTTTTT. The variable domain in full, completed from reference TRBV7-6 and TRBJ2-2, reads GAGVSQSPRYKVTKRGQDVALRCDPISGHVSLYWYRQALGQGPEFLTYFNYEAQQDKSGLPNDRFSAERPEGSISTLTIQRTEQRDSAMYRCASSYRAGELFFGEGSRLTVL.

The chain joins TRBV6-1 to TRBJ2-4, with D maybe TRBD2 (6 bases). From germline, CDR1 is MNHNS and CDR2 SASEGT. Deletions cut 7 bases from V and 2 bases from J, with 18 bases between. This CDR3 is 16 amino acids long. The DNA of the CDR3 is TGTGCCAGCACCCCGGACCCGGCGGGGTCCAAAAACATTCAGTACTTC. This codes for CASTPDPAGSKNIQYF.

V usage is TRBV6-1 and J usage is TRBJ2-1, with 12 bases aligning to TRBD2. With V trimmed by 2 bases and J by 5 bases, 7 bases remained unmatched. Germline assignment: CDR1 MNHNS and CDR2 SASEGT. The CDR3 covers 17 residues. For the CDR3, the DNA is TGTGCCAGCAGTGAATCCTCACTAGCGGGAGGCCACAATGAGCAGTTCTTC. Its translation is CASSESSLAGGHNEQFF.

V and J are TRBV7-2 and TRBJ2-1; 11 positions agree with TRBD2. V gave up 5 bases and J gave up 8 bases; unmatched junction bases: 8. In germline, CDR1 is SGHTA, CDR2 FQGNSA. The CDR3 loop spans 15 amino acids. CDR3 residues: CASSRLAGGSYEQFF. The CDR3 DNA is TGTGCCAGCAGCAGGCTAGCGGGAGGAAGCTATGAGCAGTTCTTC.

This clonotype is deemed medium-sized. The V gene is TRBV10-2, the J gene TRBJ1-1; no definite D call. The V gene's germline CDR1 is WSHSY and CDR2 SAAADI. The V end was cut by 3 bases, the J end by 2 bases, with 10 bases between. The CDR3 runs to 14 residues. The CDR3 is CASSERYSNTEAFF. The CDR3 nucleotides read TGCGCCAGCAGTGAACGGTACTCAAACACTGAAGCTTTCTTT.

This chain uses TRBV11-3 with TRBJ2-2; 7 bases align to TRBD2. The germline V gene encodes CDR1 SGHNT and CDR2 YENEEA. The CDR3 has 14 residues. The ends lost 5 bases at V and 5 bases at J; junction bases unmatched: 5. The CDR3 sequence is CASSPGGSTGELFF. CDR3 DNA sequence: TGTGCCAGCAGCCCCGGCGGGAGTACCGGGGAGCTGTTTTTT.